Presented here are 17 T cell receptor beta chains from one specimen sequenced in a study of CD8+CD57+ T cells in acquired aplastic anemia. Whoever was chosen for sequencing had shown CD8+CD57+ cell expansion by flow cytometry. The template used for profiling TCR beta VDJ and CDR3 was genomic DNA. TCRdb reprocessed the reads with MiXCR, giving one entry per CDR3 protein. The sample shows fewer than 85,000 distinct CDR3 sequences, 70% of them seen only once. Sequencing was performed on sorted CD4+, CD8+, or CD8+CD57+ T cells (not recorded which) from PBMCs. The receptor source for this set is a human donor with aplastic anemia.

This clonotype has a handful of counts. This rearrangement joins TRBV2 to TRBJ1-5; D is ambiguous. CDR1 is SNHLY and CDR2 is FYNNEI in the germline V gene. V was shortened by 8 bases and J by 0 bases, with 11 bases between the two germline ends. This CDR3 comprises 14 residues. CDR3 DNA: TGTGCCAGCCGGACGGCACTTAGCAATCAGCCCCAGCATTTT. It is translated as CASRTALSNQPQHF.

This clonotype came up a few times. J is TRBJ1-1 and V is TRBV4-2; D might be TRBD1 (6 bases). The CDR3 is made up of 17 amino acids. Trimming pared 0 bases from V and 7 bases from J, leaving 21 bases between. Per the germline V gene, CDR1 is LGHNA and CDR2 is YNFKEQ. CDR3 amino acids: CASSQDDPFGGADEAFF. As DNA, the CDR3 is TGTGCCAGCAGCCAAGACGACCCCTTCGGGGGCGCGGATGAAGCTTTCTTT.

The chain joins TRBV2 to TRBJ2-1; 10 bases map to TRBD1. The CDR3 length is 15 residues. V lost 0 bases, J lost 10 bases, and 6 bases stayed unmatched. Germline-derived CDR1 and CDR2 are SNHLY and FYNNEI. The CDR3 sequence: CASSEALGTGEEQFF. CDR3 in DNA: TGTGCCAGCAGTGAAGCGCTAGGGACAGGGGAAGAGCAGTTCTTC.

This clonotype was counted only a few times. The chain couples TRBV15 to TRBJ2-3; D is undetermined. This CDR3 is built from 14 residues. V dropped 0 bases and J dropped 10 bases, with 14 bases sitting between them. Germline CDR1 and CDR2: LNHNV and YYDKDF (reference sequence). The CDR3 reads CATSRDGLVGPQYF. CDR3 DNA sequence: TGTGCCACCAGCAGAGATGGGCTAGTCGGTCCGCAGTATTTT.

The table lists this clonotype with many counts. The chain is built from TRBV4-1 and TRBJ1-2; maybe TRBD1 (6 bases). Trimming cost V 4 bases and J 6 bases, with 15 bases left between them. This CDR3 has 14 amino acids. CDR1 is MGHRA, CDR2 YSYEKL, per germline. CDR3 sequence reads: CASSPVRDTHGYTF. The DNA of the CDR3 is TGCGCCAGCAGCCCCGTTAGGGACACTCATGGCTACACCTTC.

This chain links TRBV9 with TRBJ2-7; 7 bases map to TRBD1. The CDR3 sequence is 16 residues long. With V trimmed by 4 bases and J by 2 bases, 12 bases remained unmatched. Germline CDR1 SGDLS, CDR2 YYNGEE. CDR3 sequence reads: CASSSPPGQAAYEQYF. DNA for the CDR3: TGTGCCAGCAGCTCCCCACCCGGACAGGCCGCCTACGAGCAGTACTTC.

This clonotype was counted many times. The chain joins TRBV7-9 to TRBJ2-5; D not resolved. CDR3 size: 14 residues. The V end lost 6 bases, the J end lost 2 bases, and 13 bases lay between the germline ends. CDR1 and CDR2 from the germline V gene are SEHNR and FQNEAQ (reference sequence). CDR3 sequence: CASSLSGFQETQYF. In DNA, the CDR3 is TGTGCCAGCAGTCTAAGTGGGTTTCAAGAGACCCAGTACTTC.

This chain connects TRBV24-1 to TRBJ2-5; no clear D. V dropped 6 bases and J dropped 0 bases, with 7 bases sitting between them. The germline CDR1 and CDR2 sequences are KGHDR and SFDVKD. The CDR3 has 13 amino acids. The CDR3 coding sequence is TGTGCCACCAGTCAGACCTACCAAGAGACCCAGTACTTC. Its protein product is CATSQTYQETQYF.

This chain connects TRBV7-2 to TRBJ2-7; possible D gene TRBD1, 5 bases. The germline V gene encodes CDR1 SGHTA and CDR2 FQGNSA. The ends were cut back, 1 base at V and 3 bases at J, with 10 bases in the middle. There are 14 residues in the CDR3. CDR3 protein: CASSLVQGFYEQYF. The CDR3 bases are TGTGCCAGCAGCTTAGTTCAGGGTTTCTACGAGCAGTACTTC.

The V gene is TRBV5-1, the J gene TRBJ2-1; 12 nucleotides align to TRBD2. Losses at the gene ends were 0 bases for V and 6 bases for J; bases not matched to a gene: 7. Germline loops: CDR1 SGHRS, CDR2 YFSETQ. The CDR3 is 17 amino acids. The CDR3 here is CASSLDGLAGTGNEQFF. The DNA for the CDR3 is TGCGCCAGCAGCTTGGATGGACTAGCGGGGACCGGCAATGAGCAGTTCTTC. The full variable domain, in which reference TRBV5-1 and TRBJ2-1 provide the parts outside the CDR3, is KAGVTQTPRYLIKTRGQQVTLSCSPISGHRSVSWYQQTPGQGLQFLFEYFSETQRNKGNFPGRFSGRQFSNSRSEMNVSTLELGDSALYLCASSLDGLAGTGNEQFFGPGTRLTVL.

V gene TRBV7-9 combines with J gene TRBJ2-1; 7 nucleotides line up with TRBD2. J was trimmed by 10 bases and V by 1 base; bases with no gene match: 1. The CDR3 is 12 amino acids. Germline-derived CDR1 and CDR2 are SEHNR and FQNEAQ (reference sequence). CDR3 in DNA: TGTGCCAGCAGCTTAGAAGCGGGGGAGCAGTTCTTC. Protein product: CASSLEAGEQFF.

CDR3 in amino acids: CASSLTSGGLETQYF. The CDR3 nucleotides are TGTGCCAGCAGCCTGACTAGCGGGGGGTTAGAGACCCAGTACTTC. This chain connects TRBV7-6 to TRBJ2-5, with TRBD2 matching 13 bases. The CDR3 spans 15 residues. V was clipped by 5 bases and J by 4 bases; unmatched bases: 4. The germline V gene has CDR1 SGHVS and CDR2 FNYEAQ. The full variable domain, its missing parts supplied by reference TRBV7-6 and TRBJ2-5, is GAGVSQSPRYKVTKRGQDVALRCDPISGHVSLYWYRQALGQGPEFLTYFNYEAQQDKSGLPNDRFSAERPEGSISTLTIQRTEQRDSAMYRCASSLTSGGLETQYFGPGTRLLVL.

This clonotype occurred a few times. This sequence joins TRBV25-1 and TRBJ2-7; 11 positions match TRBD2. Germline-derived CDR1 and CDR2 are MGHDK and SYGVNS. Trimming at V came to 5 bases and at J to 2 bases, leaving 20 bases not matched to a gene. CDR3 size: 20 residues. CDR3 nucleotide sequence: TGTGCCAGCAGTCCGAAACAAGGGACAGCCGGGACTAGCGGTACCTACGAGCAGTACTTC. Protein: CASSPKQGTAGTSGTYEQYF.

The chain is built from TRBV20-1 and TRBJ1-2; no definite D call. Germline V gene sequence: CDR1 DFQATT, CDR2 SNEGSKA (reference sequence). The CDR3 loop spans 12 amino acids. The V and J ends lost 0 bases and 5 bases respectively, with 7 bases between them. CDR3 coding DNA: TGCAGTGCTAGAGACGGCTGGTATGGCTACACCTTC. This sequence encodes CSARDGWYGYTF.

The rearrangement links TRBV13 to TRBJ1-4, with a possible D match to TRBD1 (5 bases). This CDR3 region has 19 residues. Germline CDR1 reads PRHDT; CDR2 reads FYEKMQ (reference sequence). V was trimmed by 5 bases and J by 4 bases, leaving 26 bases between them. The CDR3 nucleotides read TGTGCCAGCAGCCCCTCAAGCCCTTTCCGGGGGTCCCTTAATGAAAAACTGTTTTTT. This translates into CASSPSSPFRGSLNEKLFF.

The CDR3 DNA sequence: TGTGCCAGCAGGACCGGGACCGGAGCACCCCTCCACTTT. It specifies CASRTGTGAPLHF. The chain carries TRBV7-8 and TRBJ1-6, with D tentatively TRBD1 (5 bases). The V gene's germline CDR1 is SGHVS and CDR2 FQNEAQ. The CDR3 covers 13 residues. Trimming removed 6 bases from V and 11 bases from J, with 14 bases in between. The entire variable domain, with the rest obtained from reference TRBV7-8 and TRBJ1-6, is as follows: GAGVSQSPRYKVAKRGQDVALRCDPISGHVSLFWYQQALGQGPEFLTYFQNEAQLDKSGLPSDRFFAERPEGSVSTLKIQRTQQEDSAVYLCASRTGTGAPLHFGNGTRLTVT.

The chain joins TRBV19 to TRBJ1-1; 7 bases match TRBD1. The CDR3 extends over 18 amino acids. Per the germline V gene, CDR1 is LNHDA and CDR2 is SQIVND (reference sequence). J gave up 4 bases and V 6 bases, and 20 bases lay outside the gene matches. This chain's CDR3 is CASRVRQGLLLVTTEAFF. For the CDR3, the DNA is TGTGCCAGTAGGGTCCGACAGGGCCTTCTTCTCGTGACCACTGAAGCTTTCTTT.